The 6 T cell receptor beta chains below all came from one sample that was sequenced in a study of shared clonotypes between healthy human individuals. Sequencing used immunoSEQ multiplex PCR; TCRdb keeps in-frame clones, though not all of them. Of about 1 million clones in the sample, about 80% were seen once. The sample comprised memory CD4+ T cells sorted from blood. The subset: CD45RA-negative fraction. The receptors shown here come from a man aged 18 to 30 in good health.

This chain joins TRBV9 and TRBJ1-6; the match to TRBD1 covers 8 bases. The CDR3 covers 14 residues. Germline loops: CDR1 SGDLS, CDR2 YYNGEE. Trimming cost V 3 bases and J 11 bases; bases outside gene matches: 7. CDR3 amino acids: CASSGATGVPPLHF. DNA for the CDR3: TGTGCCAGCAGCGGAGCGACAGGGGTCCCACCCCTCCACTTT.

CDR3: CSAGTGVHTGELFF. The DNA of the CDR3 is TGCAGCGCAGGGACAGGGGTACACACCGGGGAGCTGTTTTTT. V usage is TRBV29-1 and J usage is TRBJ2-2; 10 bases agree with TRBD1. J gave up 3 bases and V 7 bases, and 5 bases lay outside the gene matches. Germline CDR1 reads SQVTM; CDR2 reads ANQGSEA. This CDR3 is 14 amino acids long.

CDR3 loop: CASSQIRSLNEQFF. CDR3 in DNA: TGTGCCAGCAGCCAAATTCGGAGTTTAAATGAGCAGTTCTTC. The chain links TRBV14 to TRBJ2-1; D is undetermined. The CDR3 extends over 14 amino acids. Deletions cut 2 bases from V and 7 bases from J, with 12 bases between. Germline-derived CDR1 and CDR2 are SGHDN and FVKESK.

The V and J genes are TRBV7-9 and TRBJ2-5, with 7 bases fitting TRBD2. The CDR3 spans 15 residues. The germline gives CDR1 SEHNR, CDR2 FQNEAQ (reference sequence). The V and J ends lost 1 base and 4 bases, in that order; junction bases with no gene match: 6. In DNA, the CDR3 is TGTGCCAGCAGCTTAGGGGCGGGAGAACGAGAGACCCAGTACTTC. Its protein is CASSLGAGERETQYF.

The chain links TRBV5-3 to TRBJ1-1; possible D gene TRBD1, 5 bases. TRBV5-3 is annotated as an ORF whose role is uncertain. The CDR3 length is 14 residues. V lost 4 bases to trimming and J lost 3 bases, with 13 bases between them. This CDR3 reads CARSAIGGDTEAFF. The CDR3 bases are TGTGCCAGAAGCGCGATCGGAGGGGACACTGAAGCTTTCTTT.

The rearrangement links TRBV28 to TRBJ2-3; D ambiguous. The CDR3 has 16 residues. V dropped 5 bases and J dropped 2 bases, with 17 bases sitting between them. CDR1 and CDR2 (germline): MDHEN, SYDVKM. The CDR3 DNA reads TGTGCCAGCAGTCCCGGTGATTCTCCCTTCACAGATACGCAGTATTTT. The encoded protein is CASSPGDSPFTDTQYF.